Sequencing of this TCR beta chain was carried out in a study of shared clonotypes between healthy human individuals. Sequencing was performed with immunoSEQ multiplex PCR; in TCRdb, only in-frame clones are kept and a portion is missing. In the table there are 450,000 to 500,000 clones, 79% of which are singletons. The sequence was obtained from a woman aged 40 to 49 in good health. Some clones in this sample may be carry-over from other donors' samples. The specimen was PBMCs.

CDR3 protein: CSVDTGGVGIQETQYF. DNA for the CDR3: TGCAGCGTTGATACCGGGGGTGTTGGGATACAGGAGACCCAGTACTTC. The chain combines TRBV29-1 with TRBJ2-5, with D perhaps matching TRBD2 (6 bases). V was clipped by 3 bases and J by 5 bases, with 22 bases between them. Germline CDR1 is SQVTM and CDR2 is ANQGSEA. The CDR3 contains 16 residues.